Listed below are T cell receptor beta chains from one sample, sequenced in a study of T-cell reconstitution after alpha-beta-depleted transplantation in children. TCRdb re-analysed the PCR reads in MiXCR, keeping a single row per CDR3 protein. The data hold 350,000 to 400,000 distinct CDR3 sequences, with around 21% observed a single time. The sequenced sample was PBMCs from the stem cell graft donor, obtained from the stem cell graft. The receptors derive from a human donor who donated a stem cell graft to a child with acute myeloid leukemia. CDR3s include the opening cysteine and the closing phenylalanine or tryptophan. A D gene is named only where the DNA matches it firmly. Rows may omit the clone size; those that give it use once, few, many or a size class.

V gene,D gene,J gene,clone size,CDR3 protein
TRBV20-1,-,TRBJ1-3,-,CSASSAAGNTIYF
TRBV12-3/TRBV12-4,TRBD2,TRBJ2-1,many,CASRNSGRRSYNEQFF
TRBV7-2,TRBD2,TRBJ2-1,-,CASSQLAGFSYNEQFF
TRBV6-1,-,TRBJ1-2,-,CASSVTRQVANYGYTF
TRBV28,TRBD2,TRBJ2-1,-,CASSHLGREISYNEQFF
TRBV29-1,TRBD2,TRBJ2-2,many,CSVEGLAGEDGELFF
TRBV20-1,-,TRBJ2-5,few,CSAPRGSGQETQYF
TRBV5-1,TRBD2,TRBJ2-3,-,CASSLVTGGPTDTQYF
TRBV2,TRBD1,TRBJ2-4,few,CASREQGAVDF
TRBV20-1,-,TRBJ2-1,-,CSASASSHDEQFF
TRBV4-1,-,TRBJ2-7,-,CASSQERVSYEQYF
TRBV19,-,TRBJ1-5,-,CASSMGVADSQPQHF
TRBV4-1,-,TRBJ1-4,-,CASSQEVFHEKLFF
TRBV6-5,TRBD2,TRBJ2-2,few,CASSTGTSANTGELFF
TRBV24-1,TRBD2,TRBJ2-3,-,CATSDRGLAGEDTQYF
TRBV4-2,TRBD2,TRBJ2-1,few,CASSHSAGGAYNEQFF
TRBV7-3,-,TRBJ2-1,-,CASSLTGGGPWDEQFF
TRBV11-2,-,TRBJ1-2,-,CASSLGTYRARTYGYTF
TRBV12-3/TRBV12-4,TRBD2,TRBJ2-7,many,CASSSGLSVYEQYF
TRBV4-1,TRBD1,TRBJ1-6,-,CASSQEGGTSNSPLHF
TRBV6-5,-,TRBJ2-5,-,CASSYGRLGETQYF
TRBV5-1,TRBD1,TRBJ1-1,-,CASSSGTGDDTEAFF
TRBV24-1,TRBD1,TRBJ2-3,few,CATSDPSPTRGRPDTQYF
TRBV7-8,-,TRBJ2-5,-,CASARIQETQYF
TRBV12-3/TRBV12-4,-,TRBJ2-1,-,CASSKQGNNEQFF
TRBV20-1,-,TRBJ2-1,many,CSARVPASERVNEQFF
TRBV5-1,-,TRBJ1-1,-,CASSTSPSSNTEAFF
TRBV10-2,-,TRBJ2-3,many,CASSATDTQYF
TRBV10-3,-,TRBJ2-1,-,CAISAGVGGYNEQFF
TRBV25-1,-,TRBJ2-2,-,CASSDSSGSGNTGELFF
TRBV2,-,TRBJ2-7,few,CASSKRVEGTYEQYF
TRBV9,TRBD1,TRBJ2-5,-,CASTEQGSGTQETQYF
TRBV20-1,-,TRBJ2-7,many,CSASGSSYEQYF
TRBV10-3,-,TRBJ2-5,few,CAISERAQVQETQYF
TRBV27,-,TRBJ1-1,few,CAIGTNTEAFF
TRBV12-3/TRBV12-4,-,TRBJ2-1,-,CASSHSSGVNEQFF
TRBV7-2,TRBD2,TRBJ2-5,-,CASSLVSGGSRETQYF
TRBV29-1,-,TRBJ2-7,many,CSVKAGGLYEQYF
TRBV27,TRBD1,TRBJ2-2,-,CASSGQGGGELFF
TRBV11-2,-,TRBJ2-7,few,CASQKRETSSYEQYF
TRBV5-1,-,TRBJ2-7,few,CASSLTGGIGEQYF
TRBV4-3,TRBD2,TRBJ2-1,few,CASSQKAGGFLISYNEQFF
TRBV29-1,-,TRBJ1-1,-,CSMDRNREDTEAFF
TRBV5-1,TRBD2,TRBJ2-3,few,CATGTTSTDTQYF
TRBV5-1,TRBD2,TRBJ2-1,-,CASSLEARASGRNGEQFF
TRBV18,TRBD1,TRBJ2-7,-,CASSPGTTGANYEQYF
TRBV29-1,TRBD1,TRBJ2-3,many,CSVGGGTGYTQYF
TRBV2,-,TRBJ2-1,few,CASSESGRNEQFF
TRBV12-3/TRBV12-4,-,TRBJ1-2,-,CASSFETIYGYTF
TRBV27,-,TRBJ2-7,-,CASSPSGPSYEQYF
TRBV29-1,-,TRBJ2-5,-,CSVGGRSQETQYF
TRBV2,TRBD2,TRBJ2-3,-,CASRERSLAAADTQYF
TRBV7-2,-,TRBJ2-1,-,CASSFRRRDEQFF
TRBV28,TRBD2,TRBJ2-1,few,CASNLVAGVYNEQFF
TRBV12-3/TRBV12-4,TRBD1,TRBJ2-7,-,CASSPRDRGLDEQYF
TRBV20-1,-,TRBJ2-1,many,CSAPNNGGNSYNEQFF